The T cell receptor beta chain described here comes from a study of cytomegalovirus exposure and HLA in healthy donors. Notes on the study in general: In a later analysis, across HLA loci, associated TCR counts were highest for DRB1, lowest for HLA-C.

With 60 Vbeta and 13 Jbeta primers, the PCR was carried out. Using immunoSEQ multiplex PCR, the repertoire was profiled, and TCRdb retains in-frame clones only, with some absent. Of approximately 100,000 clones in the sample, around 69% were seen once. Donors counted as nominally healthy when sampled, yet unrecorded immune exposures were likely. Turning to this clone: The antigen is unknown.

This CDR3 is 16 amino acids long. The junction had 3 bases not matched to a gene; V was cut back by 0 bases and J by 7 bases. This chain uses TRBV23-1 with TRBJ2-2, with 12 positions matching TRBD1. TRBV23-1 is placed among ORFs of uncertain function. This TCR came from a man aged 30 to 45 in good health and CMV-seronegative. Sequencing was done on a sample of PBMCs. The chain's CDR3 is CASSQSGQGAVGELFF. The DNA for the CDR3 is TGCGCCAGCAGTCAATCGGGACAGGGGGCTGTCGGGGAGCTGTTTTTT.